Detailed here is one T cell receptor beta chain. Its cognate antigen is unknown. Germline-derived CDR1 and CDR2 are LNHDA and SQIVND (reference sequence). The CDR3 is 13 residues long. Trimming stripped 6 bases from V and 5 bases from J, with 14 bases between. This specimen belongs to a study of T cell responses to AZD1222 COVID-19 vaccine. Study-wide results and limits: Spike-specific TCRs gained breadth and depth after people received two AZD1222 doses. Baseline testing showed seropositivity in only six or seven AZD1222 recipients. Spike was spanned by vaccine-associated CD4 TCRs, with dominance at 160-218 and 743-854. No day 14 peak samples; only post-peak repertoires were characterized.

Method: immunoSEQ multiplex PCR; TCRdb's copy keeps in-frame clones and lacks some. The sample includes 150,000 to 200,000 clones, about 91% of them seen just once. The source of this sequence is an adult in good health. The chain combines TRBV19 with TRBJ2-7; TRBD1 is a possible D gene (5 bases). The specimen was peripheral blood, collected on day 0 of AZD1222 vaccination. The CDR3 region has the DNA TGTGCCAGTAGCCCAGGGATGAGCAACGAGCAGTACTTC. This translates into CASSPGMSNEQYF.